These T cell receptor beta chains were read from a single sample in a study of blood T cells in healthy people across ages. TCRdb analysed the 5' RACE reads with MiXCR anew, one entry per CDR3 protein. This table has approximately 1,000,000 distinct CDR3 sequences, 35% to 45% appearing once. Sequenced: blood. These receptors were collected from a man younger than 35 in good health. Both conserved end residues are part of each CDR3. A D gene is named only where the DNA matches it firmly. The size entry is marked missing in some rows and otherwise reads once, few, many or a size class.

cdr3_aa: CASSLVSGPLMTRSSYNEQFF; cdr3_nt: TGTGCCAGCAGCTTAGTTTCGGGGCCTCTCATGACCCGGAGCTCCTACAATGAGCAGTTCTTC; v_call: TRBV11-1; d_call: .; clone_size: .; j_call: TRBJ2-1
cdr3_aa: CASSYVPDSKNIQYF; cdr3_nt: TGTGCCAGCAGCTACGTGCCAGATAGCAAAAACATTCAGTACTTC; v_call: TRBV7-2; d_call: .; clone_size: .; j_call: TRBJ2-4
cdr3_aa: CASSAHKGAIQNEQFF; cdr3_nt: TGTGCCAGCAGCGCACATAAGGGGGCAATTCAAAATGAGCAGTTCTTC; v_call: TRBV7-3; d_call: TRBD1; clone_size: .; j_call: TRBJ2-1
cdr3_aa: CASSLVGGFSDTQYF; cdr3_nt: TGTGCCAGCAGCTTAGTAGGAGGATTTTCAGATACGCAGTATTTT; v_call: TRBV7-6; d_call: .; clone_size: many; j_call: TRBJ2-3
cdr3_aa: CSAAHATNEKLFF; cdr3_nt: TGCAGTGCGGCACATGCAACTAATGAAAAACTGTTTTTT; v_call: TRBV20-1; d_call: .; clone_size: many; j_call: TRBJ1-4
cdr3_aa: CASSQALTSGHEQFF; cdr3_nt: TGCGCCAGCAGCCAGGCACTTACCTCGGGGCATGAGCAGTTCTTC; v_call: TRBV4-3; d_call: .; clone_size: .; j_call: TRBJ2-1
cdr3_aa: CASSLASPLDRVDEAFF; cdr3_nt: TGTGCCAGCAGCTTAGCCTCACCTTTGGACAGGGTTGATGAAGCTTTCTTT; v_call: TRBV7-2; d_call: TRBD1; clone_size: few; j_call: TRBJ1-1
cdr3_aa: CASSVELAGNQETQYF; cdr3_nt: TGTGCCAGCAGCGTAGAACTAGCGGGAAACCAAGAGACCCAGTACTTC; v_call: TRBV9; d_call: TRBD2; clone_size: .; j_call: TRBJ2-5
cdr3_aa: CASSLGRRDGNQPQHF; cdr3_nt: TGTGCCAGCAGCTTAGGCCGAAGAGATGGCAATCAGCCCCAGCATTTT; v_call: TRBV7-8; d_call: .; clone_size: .; j_call: TRBJ1-5
cdr3_aa: CATSIRGGSETQYF; cdr3_nt: TGTGCCACCAGCATAAGGGGGGGTTCGGAGACCCAGTACTTC; v_call: TRBV15; d_call: .; clone_size: .; j_call: TRBJ2-5
cdr3_aa: CASIPTQLNTDTQYF; cdr3_nt: TGTGCCAGCATTCCCACTCAACTTAACACAGATACGCAGTATTTT; v_call: TRBV28; d_call: .; clone_size: .; j_call: TRBJ2-3
cdr3_aa: CASSLTIATDTQYF; cdr3_nt: TGCGCCAGCAGCCTGACTATAGCCACAGATACGCAGTATTTT; v_call: TRBV5-1; d_call: .; clone_size: .; j_call: TRBJ2-3
cdr3_aa: CASSGIAGGRNEQFF; cdr3_nt: TGTGCCAGCAGCGGTATAGCGGGGGGGCGGAATGAGCAGTTCTTC; v_call: TRBV6-4; d_call: TRBD2; clone_size: few; j_call: TRBJ2-1
cdr3_aa: CAWSPGQGALGYTF; cdr3_nt: TGTGCCTGGAGCCCAGGACAGGGGGCTTTGGGCTACACCTTC; v_call: TRBV30; d_call: TRBD1; clone_size: few; j_call: TRBJ1-2
cdr3_aa: CASSLWGGNTEAFF; cdr3_nt: TGTGCCAGCAGCTTATGGGGCGGGAACACTGAAGCTTTCTTT; v_call: TRBV5-4; d_call: .; clone_size: .; j_call: TRBJ1-1
cdr3_aa: CASRAGPRNTEAFF; cdr3_nt: TGTGCCAGCAGAGCGGGACCACGGAACACTGAAGCTTTCTTT; v_call: TRBV6-5; d_call: .; clone_size: .; j_call: TRBJ1-1
cdr3_aa: CAWRATRNYGYAF; cdr3_nt: TGTGCCTGGAGGGCTACCCGCAACTATGGCTACGCCTTC; v_call: TRBV30; d_call: .; clone_size: .; j_call: TRBJ1-2
cdr3_aa: CASSFDPDGYTF; cdr3_nt: TGTGCCAGCAGCTTTGACCCGGATGGCTACACCTTC; v_call: TRBV7-9; d_call: .; clone_size: .; j_call: TRBJ1-2
cdr3_aa: CASSPVSTGNTIYF; cdr3_nt: TGTGCCAGCAGCCCGGTCTCGACAGGAAACACCATATATTTT; v_call: TRBV9; d_call: .; clone_size: .; j_call: TRBJ1-3
cdr3_aa: CASPNGPRGGQPQHF; cdr3_nt: TGTGCCAGCCCGAATGGTCCAAGGGGAGGCCAGCCCCAGCATTTT; v_call: TRBV25-1; d_call: .; clone_size: few; j_call: TRBJ1-5
cdr3_aa: CAIRQGGTSTEAFF; cdr3_nt: TGTGCCATCAGACAGGGGGGGACGAGCACTGAAGCTTTCTTT; v_call: TRBV10-3; d_call: TRBD1; clone_size: .; j_call: TRBJ1-1
cdr3_aa: CASSWGQAMRGDTQYF; cdr3_nt: TGTGCCAGCAGTTGGGGACAGGCAATGAGGGGGGATACGCAGTATTTT; v_call: TRBV27; d_call: TRBD1; clone_size: .; j_call: TRBJ2-3
cdr3_aa: CARGTHGSNQPQHF; cdr3_nt: TGTGCCAGAGGAACCCACGGGAGCAATCAGCCCCAGCATTTT; v_call: TRBV27; d_call: .; clone_size: .; j_call: TRBJ1-5
cdr3_aa: CASSFAGAYTEAFF; cdr3_nt: TGTGCCAGCAGTTTCGCAGGAGCGTACACTGAAGCTTTCTTT; v_call: TRBV12-3/TRBV12-4; d_call: .; clone_size: few; j_call: TRBJ1-1
cdr3_aa: CAISESTRTYMGLFF; cdr3_nt: TGTGCCATCAGTGAGTCGACCAGGACATACATGGGACTGTTTTTT; v_call: TRBV10-3; d_call: .; clone_size: .; j_call: TRBJ1-4
cdr3_aa: CASLTVTGELFF; cdr3_nt: TGTGCCAGCCTGACTGTAACCGGGGAGCTGTTTTTT; v_call: TRBV2; d_call: .; clone_size: .; j_call: TRBJ2-2
cdr3_aa: CASSSRGSGNIQYF; cdr3_nt: TGTGCCAGCAGTTCGAGGGGTAGCGGAAACATTCAGTACTTC; v_call: TRBV12-3/TRBV12-4; d_call: .; clone_size: .; j_call: TRBJ2-4
cdr3_aa: CASSLEAGRAYEQYF; cdr3_nt: TGTGCCAGCAGTTTAGAGGCAGGCCGGGCCTACGAGCAGTACTTC; v_call: TRBV12-3/TRBV12-4; d_call: .; clone_size: .; j_call: TRBJ2-7
cdr3_aa: CASSFTSDRENTGELFF; cdr3_nt: TGTGCCAGCAGCTTTACATCCGACAGGGAGAACACCGGGGAGCTGTTTTTT; v_call: TRBV7-9; d_call: TRBD1; clone_size: .; j_call: TRBJ2-2
cdr3_aa: CASSLVPGKGTEAFF; cdr3_nt: TGCGCCAGCAGCTTGGTACCGGGAAAGGGGACTGAAGCTTTCTTT; v_call: TRBV5-1; d_call: .; clone_size: .; j_call: TRBJ1-1
cdr3_aa: CASSVKQGAGNTIYF; cdr3_nt: TGTGCCAGCAGCGTGAAACAGGGGGCCGGAAACACCATATATTTT; v_call: TRBV9; d_call: TRBD1; clone_size: .; j_call: TRBJ1-3
cdr3_aa: CAISDSGPGTGELFF; cdr3_nt: TGTGCCATCAGTGACTCAGGGCCAGGCACCGGGGAGCTGTTTTTT; v_call: TRBV10-3; d_call: .; clone_size: few; j_call: TRBJ2-2
cdr3_aa: CSARDILGGNEQFF; cdr3_nt: TGCAGTGCTAGAGACATCCTTGGGGGAAATGAGCAGTTCTTC; v_call: TRBV20-1; d_call: .; clone_size: .; j_call: TRBJ2-1
cdr3_aa: CSGTGTANEKLFF; cdr3_nt: TGCAGCGGAACCGGGACAGCTAATGAAAAACTGTTTTTT; v_call: TRBV29-1; d_call: TRBD1; clone_size: .; j_call: TRBJ1-4
cdr3_aa: CSVGERPNTGELFF; cdr3_nt: TGCAGCGTCGGCGAGCGACCGAACACCGGGGAGCTGTTTTTT; v_call: TRBV29-1; d_call: .; clone_size: few; j_call: TRBJ2-2
cdr3_aa: CASSFETGPSKYNEQFF; cdr3_nt: TGTGCCAGCAGTTTTGAAACGGGCCCCTCCAAGTACAATGAGCAGTTCTTC; v_call: TRBV12-3/TRBV12-4; d_call: .; clone_size: .; j_call: TRBJ2-1
cdr3_aa: CSASPSSGENEQFF; cdr3_nt: TGCAGTGCTAGTCCCAGCAGTGGTGAAAATGAGCAGTTCTTC; v_call: TRBV20-1; d_call: .; clone_size: .; j_call: TRBJ2-1
cdr3_aa: CASIAGGGNEQFF; cdr3_nt: TGTGCCAGCATAGCGGGGGGGGGGAATGAGCAGTTCTTC; v_call: TRBV2; d_call: TRBD2; clone_size: few; j_call: TRBJ2-1
cdr3_aa: CASSLGTASDTQYF; cdr3_nt: TGTGCTAGCAGCTTAGGGACAGCCTCAGATACGCAGTATTTT; v_call: TRBV7-7; d_call: TRBD1; clone_size: few; j_call: TRBJ2-3
cdr3_aa: CASSVDGGTYNEQFF; cdr3_nt: TGTGCCAGCAGCGTAGATGGCGGAACTTACAATGAGCAGTTCTTC; v_call: TRBV9; d_call: .; clone_size: .; j_call: TRBJ2-1
cdr3_aa: CASSNDRQGRGNEQFF; cdr3_nt: TGTGCCAGCAGTAATGATAGACAGGGAAGAGGCAATGAGCAGTTCTTC; v_call: TRBV5-5; d_call: TRBD1; clone_size: few; j_call: TRBJ2-1
cdr3_aa: CSVEENRVGSEQYF; cdr3_nt: TGCAGCGTTGAAGAAAACAGGGTTGGATCCGAGCAGTACTTC; v_call: TRBV29-1; d_call: .; clone_size: .; j_call: TRBJ2-7
cdr3_aa: CASSLATGGEETQFF; cdr3_nt: TGTGCCAGCAGCCTCGCGACAGGGGGCGAAGAGACCCAGTTCTTC; v_call: TRBV7-3; d_call: TRBD1; clone_size: .; j_call: TRBJ2-1
cdr3_aa: CAIRGGNDANTGELFF; cdr3_nt: TGTGCCATCAGGGGGGGTAACGACGCGAACACCGGGGAGCTGTTTTTT; v_call: TRBV10-3; d_call: .; clone_size: few; j_call: TRBJ2-2
cdr3_aa: CASSSGMGTEAFF; cdr3_nt: TGTGCCAGCAGCTCAGGGATGGGGACTGAAGCTTTCTTT; v_call: TRBV7-3; d_call: .; clone_size: few; j_call: TRBJ1-1
cdr3_aa: CASSRSEAISGNTIYF; cdr3_nt: TGTGCCAGCAGCCGGTCGGAGGCGATCTCTGGAAACACCATATATTTT; v_call: TRBV11-1; d_call: .; clone_size: .; j_call: TRBJ1-3
cdr3_aa: CSASQGGNTQYF; cdr3_nt: TGCAGTGCTAGCCAGGGGGGGAATACGCAGTATTTT; v_call: TRBV20-1; d_call: .; clone_size: few; j_call: TRBJ2-3
cdr3_aa: CASSSSGGGTPENGYTF; cdr3_nt: TGTGCCAGCAGCTCGTCAGGTGGTGGAACTCCCGAAAATGGCTACACCTTC; v_call: TRBV9; d_call: .; clone_size: few; j_call: TRBJ1-2
cdr3_aa: CASQTSGQHNEQFF; cdr3_nt: TGTGCCAGCCAAACTAGCGGGCAACACAATGAGCAGTTCTTC; v_call: TRBV7-2; d_call: TRBD2; clone_size: .; j_call: TRBJ2-1
cdr3_aa: CASSETDRGHYGYTF; cdr3_nt: TGTGCCAGCAGTGAAACGGACAGGGGGCATTATGGCTACACCTTC; v_call: TRBV25-1; d_call: TRBD1; clone_size: medium-sized; j_call: TRBJ1-2
cdr3_aa: CSADPGLAYNEQFF; cdr3_nt: TGCAGTGCGGACCCGGGACTTGCATACAATGAGCAGTTCTTC; v_call: TRBV20-1; d_call: .; clone_size: .; j_call: TRBJ2-1
cdr3_aa: CASSGTGRWAYGYTF; cdr3_nt: TGTGCCAGCAGCGGAACCGGGCGCTGGGCGTATGGCTACACCTTC; v_call: TRBV9; d_call: .; clone_size: .; j_call: TRBJ1-2
cdr3_aa: CASSQWGGIGYEQYF; cdr3_nt: TGCGCCAGCAGCCAATGGGGGGGAATTGGCTACGAGCAGTACTTC; v_call: TRBV4-3; d_call: TRBD2; clone_size: few; j_call: TRBJ2-7
cdr3_aa: CSASPLAGTYNEQYF; cdr3_nt: TGCAGTGCTAGCCCCCTAGCGGGAACTTACAATGAGCAGTACTTC; v_call: TRBV20-1; d_call: TRBD2; clone_size: few; j_call: TRBJ2-7
cdr3_aa: CASSLFRDFPSYGQYF; cdr3_nt: TGTGCCAGCAGTTTATTCCGGGACTTCCCCTCCTACGGGCAGTACTTC; v_call: TRBV12-3/TRBV12-4; d_call: .; clone_size: once; j_call: TRBJ2-7
cdr3_aa: CASTKWDPRSTDTQYF; cdr3_nt: TGTGCCAGCACCAAGTGGGACCCCAGAAGCACAGATACGCAGTATTTT; v_call: TRBV6-2/TRBV6-3; d_call: .; clone_size: .; j_call: TRBJ2-3
cdr3_aa: CASSSQTSGTDTQYF; cdr3_nt: TGTGCCAGCAGCTCCCAGACTAGCGGGACAGATACGCAGTATTTT; v_call: TRBV7-6; d_call: TRBD2; clone_size: .; j_call: TRBJ2-3
cdr3_aa: CASSQIPGDRALGTQYF; cdr3_nt: TGCGCCAGCAGCCAGATACCGGGGGACAGGGCGTTGGGAACGCAGTATTTT; v_call: TRBV5-1; d_call: TRBD1; clone_size: few; j_call: TRBJ2-3
cdr3_aa: CASSYSIRGASYEQYF; cdr3_nt: TGTGCCAGCAGTTACTCGATCAGGGGGGCAAGTTACGAGCAGTACTTC; v_call: TRBV6-2/TRBV6-3; d_call: .; clone_size: .; j_call: TRBJ2-7